One T cell receptor beta chain is described in this entry. From germline, CDR1 is MNHEY and CDR2 SMNVEV (reference sequence). V lost 4 bases, J lost 6 bases, and 10 bases lay in between. The CDR3 covers 12 residues. The record originates from a study of OX40 agonist ivuxolimab in advanced cancers. Assay used: immunoSEQ multiplex PCR; TCRdb lists only in-frame clones, some missing. The sample shows 60,000 or so clones, around 90% of them seen only once. This chain connects TRBV27 to TRBJ2-7; weak D call: TRBD1 (8 bases). This sample comprised CD4+ or CD8+ T cells sorted from blood, obtained in a trial of the OX40 agonist ivuxolimab. The TCR was taken from an adult with an advanced solid tumor such as melanoma, head and neck, liver or kidney cancer. DNA of the CDR3: TGTGCCAGCAGTTACAGGGGGGGCGAGCAGTACGTC. This codes for CASSYRGGEQYV.